This passage covers 30 T cell receptor beta chains from one sample sequenced in a study of T cells in Graves' hyperthyroidism and ophthalmopathy. Amplified TCR beta CDR3 regions came from RNA transcripts. A first-round RT-PCR of the TCR CDR3 used the HTBI primer set. Via MiXCR, TCRdb re-called the multiplex PCR reads, giving one row per CDR3 protein. The data show 300,000 to 350,000 distinct CDR3 sequences, with about 18% seen just once and around 54% held by the top ten. Sequenced sample: blood. The origin of the receptors is a woman in her forties or fifties with Graves' hyperthyroidism.

The chain links TRBV7-3 to TRBJ2-1; 8 nucleotides line up with TRBD1. The V segment lost 3 bases and the J segment 6 bases; nucleotides outside the gene matches: 7. The CDR3 spans 15 residues. Germline V gene data show CDR1 as SGHTA and CDR2 as FQGTGA. CDR3 DNA sequence: TGTGCCAGCAGCTTCGGACAGGGAATGTTCAATGAGCAGTTCTTC. Protein product: CASSFGQGMFNEQFF.

This clonotype was seen once. This may be a read error, as it is one base from a much larger clone. The chain couples TRBV11-2 to TRBJ2-1, with 9 bases identical to TRBD2. CDR3 length equals 16 residues. Germline V gene sequence: CDR1 SGHAT, CDR2 FQNNGV. Written as DNA, the CDR3 is TGTGCCAGCGGCTTAGCCCTGACTAGCGGATACAATGAGCAGTTCTTC. Translated, it gives CASGLALTSGYNEQFF.

The genes are TRBV27 and TRBJ2-7; 10 bases match TRBD1. CDR3 length: 16 amino acids. Germline V gene data show CDR1 as MNHEY and CDR2 as SMNVEV (reference sequence). V lost 5 bases, J lost 2 bases, and 9 bases stayed unmatched. This chain's CDR3 is CASSPSFGTGAYEQYF. The CDR3, as DNA: TGTGCCAGCAGTCCAAGTTTCGGGACAGGGGCCTACGAGCAGTACTTC.

This clonotype has at least ten counts. This rearrangement joins TRBV5-1 to TRBJ2-2, with D uncertain. This CDR3 region has 13 residues. Germline CDR1 reads SGHRS; CDR2 reads YFSETQ. Trimming shortened V by 7 bases and J by 1 base, and 8 bases separated the two germline ends. In nucleotides, the CDR3 is TGCGCCAGCGGTGTAGGGAACACCGGGGAGCTGTTTTTT. Residues: CASGVGNTGELFF.

CDR3 sequence reads: CATDGDTGQEPQHF. The CDR3 region has the DNA TGTGCCACGGACGGCGACACAGGTCAGGAGCCCCAGCATTTT. The chain recombines TRBV7-9 with TRBJ1-5; TRBD1 is a possible D gene (5 bases). Deletions cut 10 bases from V and 8 bases from J, with 21 bases between. The CDR3 consists of 14 residues. Per germline, CDR1 SEHNR and CDR2 FQNEAQ (reference sequence).

V and J are TRBV6-2 or TRBV6-3 and TRBJ1-3; D not certain. Trimming left V 0 bases short and J 3 bases short, with 6 bases between. The germline V gene encodes CDR1 MNHEY and CDR2 SVGEGT. The CDR3 consists of 14 residues. The CDR3 is CASSYSNSGNTIYF. The CDR3 DNA follows: TGTGCCAGCAGTTACTCGAACAGTGGAAACACCATATATTTT.

This clonotype was seen more than once but under ten times. The chain is built from TRBV20-1 and TRBJ2-7; 8 bases agree with TRBD2. This CDR3 spans 17 amino acids. V was clipped by 1 base and J by 0 bases; unmatched bases: 11. The germline V gene encodes CDR1 DFQATT and CDR2 SNEGSKA (reference sequence). The CDR3 sequence is CSARVVAGTRVSYEQYF. In nucleotides, the CDR3 is TGCAGTGCTAGAGTGGTCGCGGGGACTAGAGTCTCCTACGAGCAGTACTTC.

In this sample, this clonotype turned up a few times. The V gene is TRBV27, the J gene TRBJ2-1; 10 nucleotides line up with TRBD1. The germline gives CDR1 MNHEY, CDR2 SMNVEV (reference sequence). The CDR3 runs 14 residues. V lost 2 bases, J lost 8 bases, and 3 bases stayed unmatched. The CDR3 protein is CASSLVTGGDEQFF. The CDR3 coding sequence is TGTGCCAGCAGTTTAGTGACAGGGGGCGATGAGCAGTTCTTC.

This clonotype was counted ten times or more. V is TRBV7-2 and J is TRBJ2-7; D is unresolved. V shed 4 bases and J shed 4 bases, with 11 bases lying between them. The CDR3 is made up of 13 amino acids. CDR1 is SGHTA and CDR2 is FQGNSA in the germline V gene. In DNA, the CDR3 is TGTGCCAGCAGCTCAACGCCTTGGTACGAGCAGTACTTC. It specifies CASSSTPWYEQYF.

Ten or more counts support this clonotype. The J gene is TRBJ1-1, the V gene TRBV3-1; D uncertain. V was clipped by 4 bases and J by 5 bases, with 8 bases between them. CDR1 is LGHDT, CDR2 YNNKEL, per germline (reference sequence). The CDR3 runs 12 residues. CDR3 amino acids: CASSLLGTEAFF. Written as DNA, the CDR3 is TGTGCCAGCAGCCTGTTAGGGACTGAAGCTTTCTTT.

The CDR3: CASSSSGVVYNEQFF. DNA of the CDR3: TGTGCCAGCAGCTCCTCGGGGGTCGTATACAATGAGCAGTTCTTC. This chain connects TRBV7-9 to TRBJ2-1; D possibly corresponds to TRBD2 (6 bases). This CDR3 comprises 15 residues. Trimming took off 4 bases at V and 4 bases at J, with 14 bases between the two ends. Germline values: CDR1 SEHNR, CDR2 FQNEAQ (reference sequence). Looking up the rest from reference TRBV7-9 and TRBJ2-1 gives the full variable domain: DTGVSQNPRHKITKRGQNVTFRCDPISEHNRLYWYRQTLGQGPEFLTYFQNEAQLEKSRLLSDRFSAERPKGSFSTLEIQRTEQGDSAMYLCASSSSGVVYNEQFFGPGTRLTVL.

The chain employs TRBV12-3 or TRBV12-4 and TRBJ2-3; D might be TRBD1 (5 bases). The V end was cut by 2 bases, the J end by 12 bases, with 12 bases between. CDR3 length: 12 amino acids. CDR3 coding DNA: TGTGCCAGCAGTTTAAGGGGCGCAGGCCAGTATTTT. This translates into CASSLRGAGQYF.

At least ten counts were recorded for this clonotype. The J gene is TRBJ2-3, the V gene TRBV6-1; 9 bases map to TRBD1. The CDR3 has 16 amino acids. Germline trimming cut 8 bases from V and 1 base from J; bases unmatched to any gene: 10. From germline, CDR1 is MNHNS and CDR2 SASEGT. For the CDR3, the DNA is TGTGCCAGCGGCGGTCGGACAGGGGTCGGCACAGATACGCAGTATTTT. Translating it yields CASGGRTGVGTDTQYF.

The chain carries TRBV2 and TRBJ1-4; 7 nucleotides align to TRBD1. V gave up 5 bases and J gave up 8 bases; unmatched junction bases: 8. The CDR3 runs to 14 residues. The germline V gene encodes CDR1 SNHLY and CDR2 FYNNEI. CDR3 DNA: TGTGCCAGCAGTAAACAGGGGCTTGGGGAAAAACTGTTTTTT. This translates into CASSKQGLGEKLFF.

The V gene is TRBV7-6, the J gene TRBJ1-4; tentatively, D is TRBD1 (5 bases). Between the trimmed V and J ends, which lost 6 bases and 5 bases, there was a span of 10 bases. This CDR3 is built from 13 residues. The germline CDR1 and CDR2 sequences are SGHVS and FNYEAQ. The CDR3 DNA is TGTGCCAGCAGGCAGACAGAGAATGAAAAACTGTTTTTT. This codes for CASRQTENEKLFF.

This clonotype was detected many times. The rearrangement joins TRBV3-1 to TRBJ1-4; the D is unclear. CDR3 size: 14 residues. Trimming removed 5 bases from V and 0 bases from J, with 7 bases in between. Germline V gene data show CDR1 as LGHDT and CDR2 as YNNKEL (reference sequence). The DNA for the CDR3 is TGTGCCAGCAGCTCTCGAGCAACTAATGAAAAACTGTTTTTT. This translates into CASSSRATNEKLFF.

This clonotype was detected once. This chain joins TRBV20-1 and TRBJ2-5, with D perhaps given as TRBD1 or TRBD2 (5 bases each). The length of the CDR3 is 12 residues. CDR1 is DFQATT, CDR2 SNEGSKA, per germline (reference sequence). V lost 2 bases to trimming and J lost 5 bases, with 9 bases between them. As DNA, the CDR3 is TGCAGTGCTAGATACGAGGGGGAGACCCAGTACTTC. Translated, it gives CSARYEGETQYF.

CDR3 sequence reads: CASSVAGTGGTYGYTF. The CDR3 DNA is TGTGCCAGCAGCGTAGCCGGGACAGGGGGCACCTATGGCTACACCTTC. This chain uses TRBV9 with TRBJ1-2, with 12 bases matching TRBD1. The V segment lost 0 bases and the J segment 4 bases; nucleotides outside the gene matches: 4. The CDR3 is 16 amino acids. Germline V gene data show CDR1 as SGDLS and CDR2 as YYNGEE.

This clonotype turned up a few times. The genes are TRBV9 and TRBJ1-2; D gene unclear. CDR3 length equals 15 residues. Germline lookup yields CDR1 SGDLS and CDR2 YYNGEE. With 1 base removed from V and 5 bases from J, the gap between germline ends came to 15 bases. The CDR3, as DNA: TGTGCCAGCAGCGTATCCCCCTCGGTAGAATATGGCTACACCTTC. Encoded protein: CASSVSPSVEYGYTF. Supplemented by reference TRBV9 and TRBJ1-2, the full variable domain reads DSGVTQTPKHLITATGQRVTLRCSPRSGDLSVYWYQQSLDQGLQFLIQYYNGEERAKGNILERFSAQQFPDLHSELNLSSLELGDSALYFCASSVSPSVEYGYTFGSGTRLTVV.

This clonotype was recorded many times. This sequence joins TRBV7-9 and TRBJ2-1; D is ambiguous. Germline loops: CDR1 SEHNR, CDR2 FQNEAQ (reference sequence). The length of the CDR3 is 13 residues. Trimming shortened V by 5 bases and J by 4 bases, and 9 bases separated the two germline ends. The CDR3 region is CASSTPGYNEQFF. DNA for the CDR3: TGTGCCAGCAGCACCCCAGGTTACAATGAGCAGTTCTTC.

This clonotype has at least ten counts. CDR3 coding DNA: TGTGCCAGCAGTTTATCTGGGGGAAATCAGCCCCAGCATTTT. Amino acid sequence: CASSLSGGNQPQHF. This chain uses TRBV12-3 or TRBV12-4 with TRBJ1-5; D is perhaps TRBD1 (5 bases). The length of the CDR3 is 14 residues. V was clipped by 2 bases and J by 4 bases, with 9 bases between them.

This clonotype was observed a handful of times. The chain employs TRBV7-9 and TRBJ2-5; no firm D call. V dropped 5 bases and J dropped 5 bases, with 9 bases sitting between them. The CDR3 spans 12 residues. Germline values: CDR1 SEHNR, CDR2 FQNEAQ (reference sequence). The CDR3: CASSTPSETQYF. The CDR3 DNA follows: TGTGCCAGCAGCACCCCCTCCGAGACCCAGTACTTC.

This clonotype was seen repeatedly, ten times or more. The V and J genes are TRBV5-1 and TRBJ2-1; D ambiguous. There are 15 residues in the CDR3. Germline values: CDR1 SGHRS, CDR2 YFSETQ. V was pared by 7 bases and J by 0 bases, with 14 bases between. The CDR3 spells CASGPSPPSYNEQFF. CDR3 in DNA: TGCGCCAGCGGACCTTCTCCTCCCTCCTACAATGAGCAGTTCTTC.

The rearrangement uses TRBV27 and TRBJ2-7; weak D call: TRBD1 (7 bases). The V and J ends lost 7 bases and 0 bases respectively, with 13 bases between them. CDR1 is MNHEY and CDR2 is SMNVEV in the germline V gene (reference sequence). The CDR3 has 14 residues. The CDR3 DNA follows: TGTGCCAGCACCCCGGGGGACAGCTCCTACGAGCAGTACTTC. Translation gives CASTPGDSSYEQYF.

The chain couples TRBV6-1 to TRBJ2-2; weak D call: TRBD2 (6 bases). The CDR3 is made up of 14 amino acids. V lost 6 bases to trimming and J lost 3 bases, with 11 bases between them. Germline V lookup: CDR1 MNHNS, CDR2 SASEGT. CDR3 sequence reads: CASRMGGDTGELFF. The CDR3 DNA reads as TGTGCCAGCAGGATGGGAGGCGACACCGGGGAGCTGTTTTTT.

As concerns this clonotype: Given a much more abundant clone one base away, this may be a read error. V usage is TRBV11-1 and J usage is TRBJ2-7; a weak D match, TRBD1 (6 bases). V lost 6 bases, J lost 7 bases, and 13 bases lay in between. This CDR3 is 12 amino acids long. CDR1 and CDR2 from the germline V gene are SGHAT and FQDESV (reference sequence). The DNA for the CDR3 is TGTGCCAGCAGAGGGGACACCATAGAGCAGTACTTC. Protein: CASRGDTIEQYF.

This clonotype was seen many times. The CDR3 spells CASSLGGYGYNEQFF. The CDR3 coding sequence is TGCGCCAGCAGCTTGGGGGGATATGGTTACAATGAGCAGTTCTTC. The chain combines TRBV5-1 with TRBJ2-1; D not resolved. Trimming took off 0 bases at V and 4 bases at J, with 11 bases between the two ends. Germline-derived CDR1 and CDR2 are SGHRS and YFSETQ. The CDR3 runs 15 residues.

The chain links TRBV28 to TRBJ2-3; tentatively, D is TRBD1 or TRBD2 (5 bases each). Germline CDR1 and CDR2: MDHEN and SYDVKM. Trimming took 5 bases from V and 2 from J, leaving 11 bases between them. This CDR3 comprises 14 residues. This CDR3 is CASSPWDDTDTQYF. The CDR3 DNA reads TGTGCCAGCAGTCCCTGGGACGACACAGATACGCAGTATTTT.

This clonotype is a singleton in its sample. The chain uses TRBV5-6 and TRBJ2-6, with unresolved D. The CDR3 spans 15 residues. Germline V lookup: CDR1 SGHDT, CDR2 YYEEEE. The germline V and J ends were trimmed by 6 bases and 0 bases, with 10 bases remaining between them. CDR3 amino acids: CASTDHNSGANVLTF. CDR3 nucleotides: TGTGCCAGCACCGACCACAACTCTGGGGCCAACGTCCTGACTTTC.

This clonotype has at least ten counts. The CDR3 nucleotides read TGTGCCAGCAGCTTACCAGGCCCCCAAGAGACCCAGTACTTC. It encodes CASSLPGPQETQYF. The genes are TRBV11-3 and TRBJ2-5; D remains unclear. This CDR3 is built from 14 residues. The germline gives CDR1 SGHNT, CDR2 YENEEA. The V and J ends lost 2 bases and 1 base respectively, with 8 bases between them.